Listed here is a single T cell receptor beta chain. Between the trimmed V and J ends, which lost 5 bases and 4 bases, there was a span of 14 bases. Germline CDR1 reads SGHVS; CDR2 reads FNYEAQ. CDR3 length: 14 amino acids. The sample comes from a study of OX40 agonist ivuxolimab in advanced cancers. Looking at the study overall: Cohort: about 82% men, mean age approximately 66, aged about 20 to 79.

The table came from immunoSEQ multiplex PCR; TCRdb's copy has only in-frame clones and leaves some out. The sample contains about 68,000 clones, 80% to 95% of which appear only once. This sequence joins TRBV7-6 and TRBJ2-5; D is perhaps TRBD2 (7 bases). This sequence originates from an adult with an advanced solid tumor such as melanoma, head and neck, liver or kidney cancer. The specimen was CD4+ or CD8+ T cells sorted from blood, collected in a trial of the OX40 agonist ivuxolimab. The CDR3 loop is CASSIRRGGETQYF. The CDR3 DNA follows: TGTGCCAGCAGCATTAGAAGGGGGGGAGAGACCCAGTACTTC.